What follows are 11 T cell receptor beta chains derived from one specimen sequenced in a study of blood T cell repertoires in COVID-19. This table comes from immunoSEQ multiplex PCR, and its TCRdb copy is limited to in-frame clones, with some not included. This sample has approximately 200,000 clones, with roughly nine tenths found just once. The sequencing input was peripheral blood. These receptors originate from a woman under 40 with active or convalescent COVID-19.

Notes on this clone: Other DNA sequences in the same sample also yield this CDR3. The rearrangement uses TRBV10-3 and TRBJ1-5; a weak D match, TRBD1 (5 bases). CDR1 ENHRY and CDR2 SYGVKD come from the germline V gene. V shed 2 bases and J shed 3 bases, with 8 bases lying between them. The CDR3 is 14 amino acids. The CDR3 nucleotides read TGTGCCATCAGTGAGCTAGGGGACAATCAGCCCCAGCATTTT. It specifies CAISELGDNQPQHF.

V and J are TRBV10-3 and TRBJ2-3; D perhaps matches TRBD1 (5 bases). Germline lookup yields CDR1 ENHRY and CDR2 SYGVKD. V lost 3 bases, J lost 1 base, and 11 bases lay in between. This CDR3 has 15 residues. In DNA, the CDR3 is TGTGCCATCAGTGATATCAAGACAGGCACAGATACGCAGTATTTT. The encoded protein is CAISDIKTGTDTQYF.

This chain uses TRBV18 with TRBJ2-7; 7 nucleotides match TRBD1. This CDR3 has 15 residues. Trimming cost V 6 bases and J 6 bases; bases outside gene matches: 14. CDR1 is KGHSH, CDR2 LQKENI, per germline. CDR3 protein: CASSQTLATGPEQYF. In DNA, the CDR3 is TGTGCCAGCTCCCAAACCCTCGCGACAGGGCCCGAGCAGTACTTC.

The chain uses TRBV6-5 and TRBJ1-2; D is undetermined. Germline lookup yields CDR1 MNHEY and CDR2 SVGAGI. The CDR3 length is 13 residues. V lost 7 bases and J lost 4, with 13 bases in between. Here the CDR3 DNA reads TGTGCCAGCACCACCAGGTTACTCTATGGCTACACCTTC. The encoded protein is CASTTRLLYGYTF.

The rearrangement joins TRBV3-1 (or the pseudogene TRBV3-2) to TRBJ1-5, with D unclear. The CDR3 totals 13 residues. Germline V lookup: CDR1 LGHDT, CDR2 YNNKEL (reference sequence). V was clipped by 0 bases and J by 7 bases, with 7 bases between them. CDR3 nucleotides: TGTGCCAGCAGCCAAGAAAGGAGACAGCCCCAGCATTTT. It specifies CASSQERRQPQHF.

This sequence joins TRBV19 and TRBJ1-5; 9 nucleotides agree with TRBD1. Germline CDR1 reads LNHDA; CDR2 reads SQIVND (reference sequence). The CDR3 extends over 16 amino acids. V shed 5 bases, J shed 1 base, and the junction held 6 bases outside the gene matches. CDR3 sequence reads: CASSFLGTGSNQPQHF. CDR3 in DNA: TGTGCCAGTAGTTTCCTCGGGACAGGGAGCAATCAGCCCCAGCATTTT. Combining the CDR3 with reference TRBV19 and TRBJ1-5 gives the whole variable domain DGGITQSPKYLFRKEGQNVTLSCEQNLNHDAMYWYRQDPGQGLRLIYYSQIVNDFQKGDIAEGYSVSREKKESFPLTVTSAQKNPTAFYLCASSFLGTGSNQPQHFGDGTRLSIL.

V usage is TRBV5-6 and J usage is TRBJ2-1; 9 bases map to TRBD2. J was trimmed by 6 bases and V by 4 bases; bases with no gene match: 8. Looked up from germline, CDR1 is SGHDT and CDR2 is YYEEEE. The CDR3 has 15 amino acids. The CDR3 reads CASSPLAGSGNEQFF. As DNA, the CDR3 is TGTGCCAGCAGCCCTCTAGCGGGATCGGGCAATGAGCAGTTCTTC.

This sequence joins TRBV15 and TRBJ1-5; D is perhaps TRBD1 (6 bases). The germline V gene has CDR1 LNHNV and CDR2 YYDKDF (reference sequence). V dropped 3 bases and J dropped 0 bases, with 15 bases sitting between them. This CDR3 has 17 residues. CDR3 DNA sequence: TGTGCCACCAGCAGCGGCACAGGGCCGTATAGCAATCAGCCCCAGCATTTT. Translated, it gives CATSSGTGPYSNQPQHF.

J is TRBJ1-2 and V is TRBV5-1, with 9 bases aligning to TRBD1. The CDR3 contains 14 residues. V shed 4 bases and J 5 bases; nucleotides not matched to a gene: 6. The germline CDR1 and CDR2 sequences are SGHRS and YFSETQ. The DNA for the CDR3 is TGCGCCAGCAGCGTCGGGACAGGGAGTTATGGCTACACCTTC. Translation: CASSVGTGSYGYTF.

This chain uses TRBV19 with TRBJ1-1; 8 bases are a match to TRBD1. CDR1 is LNHDA and CDR2 is SQIVND in the germline V gene (reference sequence). This CDR3 has 13 amino acids. With 6 bases clipped from V and 4 bases from J, the junction kept 4 bases outside the gene matches. The CDR3 here is CASSSQGGTEAFF. In nucleotides, the CDR3 is TGTGCCAGTAGCTCACAGGGGGGCACTGAAGCTTTCTTT.

V is TRBV30 and J is TRBJ2-1; TRBD2 matches 8 bases. The germline V gene encodes CDR1 GTSNPN and CDR2 SVGIG (reference sequence). J gave up 0 bases and V 5 bases, and 3 bases lay outside the gene matches. CDR3 length: 14 residues. DNA of the CDR3: TGTGCCTGGTTTAGCGGGGACTCCTACAATGAGCAGTTCTTC. Encoded protein: CAWFSGDSYNEQFF. The whole variable domain, remainder taken from reference TRBV30 and TRBJ2-1, is SQTIHQWPATLVQPVGSPLSLECTVEGTSNPNLYWYRQAAGRGLQLLFYSVGIGQISSEVPQNLSASRPQDRQFILSSKKLLLSDSGFYLCAWFSGDSYNEQFFGPGTRLTVL.